The clone carrying this TCR beta chain was seen once. Its specificity is not known. This record belongs to a study of cytomegalovirus exposure and HLA in healthy donors. With 60 Vbeta and 13 Jbeta primers, the PCR was carried out. Profiled with immunoSEQ multiplex PCR; TCRdb holds only in-frame clones, not every one. The table records about 240,000 clones, about 80% of them present only once. Overall study results and limits: The authors later linked a missense DCLRE1C variant to TCR beta V- and J-gene trimming. Near-uniform donor sequencing depth was presumed by presence/absence analyses.

Trimming shortened V by 5 bases and J by 2 bases, and 9 bases separated the two germline ends. Germline V gives CDR1 PRHDT, CDR2 FYEKMQ (reference sequence). This CDR3 has 13 residues. The chain links TRBV13 to TRBJ1-2, with D possibly matching TRBD1 (6 bases). Sequenced material: PBMCs. The clonotype comes from an older woman in good health and CMV-seropositive. DNA of the CDR3: TGTGCCAGCAGCAGCGGGACAAACTATGGCTACACCTTC. This gives the protein CASSSGTNYGYTF.